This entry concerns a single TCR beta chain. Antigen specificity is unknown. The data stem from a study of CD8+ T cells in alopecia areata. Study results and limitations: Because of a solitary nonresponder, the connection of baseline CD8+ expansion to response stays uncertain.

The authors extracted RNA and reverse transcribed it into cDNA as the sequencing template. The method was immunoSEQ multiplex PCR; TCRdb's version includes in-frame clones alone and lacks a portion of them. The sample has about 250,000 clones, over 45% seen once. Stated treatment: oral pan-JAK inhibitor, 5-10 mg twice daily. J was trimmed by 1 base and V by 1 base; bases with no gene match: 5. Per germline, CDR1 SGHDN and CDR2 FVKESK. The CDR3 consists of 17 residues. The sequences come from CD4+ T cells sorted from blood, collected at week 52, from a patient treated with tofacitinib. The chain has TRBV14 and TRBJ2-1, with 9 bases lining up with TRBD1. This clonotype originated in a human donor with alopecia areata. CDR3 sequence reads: CASSQVGTGLSYNEQFF. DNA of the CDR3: TGTGCCAGCAGCCAAGTAGGGACAGGGTTATCCTACAATGAGCAGTTCTTC.